One sample yielded the 14 T cell receptor beta chains listed below, sequenced in a study of T cell responses to AZD1222 COVID-19 vaccine. Repertoires were generated with immunoSEQ multiplex PCR, while TCRdb's copy carries only in-frame clones and drops some. The sample carries roughly 260,000 clones, 90% to 95% recorded once. The sample here was peripheral blood, taken on day 0 of AZD1222 vaccination. The receptors derive from an adult in good health.

The chain is built from TRBV9 and TRBJ1-6, with a weak D call TRBD1 (6 bases). V lost 5 bases, J lost 6 bases, and 6 bases lay in between. From germline, CDR1 is SGDLS and CDR2 YYNGEE. This CDR3 contains 12 residues. CDR3 DNA sequence: TGTGCCAGCAGACAGGGTAATTCACCCCTCCACTTT. Its protein is CASRQGNSPLHF.

The chain recombines TRBV18 with TRBJ1-4; D is possibly TRBD1 (5 bases). This CDR3 spans 13 amino acids. Germline loops: CDR1 KGHSH, CDR2 LQKENI. The V end lost 6 bases, the J end lost 12 bases, and 17 bases lay between the germline ends. Here the CDR3 reads CASSQSPGLQLFF. The CDR3 region has the DNA TGTGCCAGCTCGCAATCACCGGGGCTGCAACTGTTTTTT.

This sequence joins TRBV28 and TRBJ1-4, with a tentative D call TRBD1 (5 bases). CDR3 length: 17 residues. Germline assignment: CDR1 MDHEN and CDR2 SYDVKM. Trimming removed 2 bases from V and 8 bases from J, with 21 bases in between. The CDR3 DNA sequence: TGTGCCAGCAGTTTAATTTCTTTCGGGCAGGGTGGCGAAAAACTGTTTTTT. This encodes CASSLISFGQGGEKLFF.

V gene TRBV7-9 combines with J gene TRBJ1-2; weak D call: TRBD1 (5 bases). CDR3 length: 15 amino acids. V shed 2 bases and J shed 6 bases, with 16 bases lying between them. The germline CDR1 and CDR2 sequences are SEHNR and FQNEAQ (reference sequence). CDR3: CASSLSRGLLDGYTF. The CDR3 DNA sequence: TGTGCCAGCAGCTTATCCCGGGGACTCTTGGATGGCTACACCTTC. Full variable domain (outside the CDR3, taken from reference TRBV7-9 and TRBJ1-2): DTGVSQNPRHKITKRGQNVTFRCDPISEHNRLYWYRQTLGQGPEFLTYFQNEAQLEKSRLLSDRFSAERPKGSFSTLEIQRTEQGDSAMYLCASSLSRGLLDGYTFGSGTRLTVV.

This chain links TRBV19 with TRBJ2-1, with TRBD2 as a possible D gene (7 bases). CDR3 length: 16 residues. Trimming took off 0 bases at V and 7 bases at J, with 16 bases between the two ends. In germline, CDR1 is LNHDA, CDR2 SQIVND (reference sequence). The CDR3 nucleotides read TGTGCCAGTAGTATAGAGGGGGGCAGGGGAGGGAATGAGCAGTTCTTC. Protein sequence: CASSIEGGRGGNEQFF.

This sequence joins TRBV29-1 and TRBJ1-2; D not certain. Trimming pared 3 bases from V and 4 bases from J, leaving 6 bases between. Germline CDR1 and CDR2: SQVTM and ANQGSEA. The CDR3 loop spans 11 amino acids. The CDR3 spells CSVDSGYGYTF. DNA of the CDR3: TGCAGCGTTGACAGCGGCTATGGCTACACCTTC.

The chain employs TRBV7-9 and TRBJ1-4; D remains ambiguous. CDR3 length equals 11 residues. V gave up 3 bases and J gave up 8 bases, with 4 bases separating them. CDR1 and CDR2 from the germline V gene are SEHNR and FQNEAQ (reference sequence). This CDR3 reads CASSFREKLFF. CDR3 nucleotide sequence: TGTGCCAGCAGCTTCAGGGAAAAACTGTTTTTT.

The sample holds a few counts of this clone. The chain uses TRBV28 and TRBJ1-3; 7 bases agree with TRBD1. J was trimmed by 4 bases and V by 6 bases; bases with no gene match: 9. CDR3 length equals 15 residues. The germline CDR1 and CDR2 sequences are MDHEN and SYDVKM. CDR3 in amino acids: CASSLPTGSGNTIYF. The DNA of the CDR3 is TGTGCCAGCAGCCTACCGACAGGGTCAGGAAACACCATATATTTT.

This clone was detected only once. The chain combines TRBV19 with TRBJ1-1; a weak D match, TRBD1 (5 bases). CDR3 length: 15 amino acids. From germline, CDR1 is LNHDA and CDR2 SQIVND (reference sequence). V lost 7 bases to trimming and J lost 5 bases, with 20 bases between them. CDR3 sequence reads: CASTPRAGQRTEAFF. As DNA, the CDR3 is TGTGCCAGTACCCCCAGGGCAGGGCAGAGGACTGAAGCTTTCTTT.

This chain connects TRBV2 to TRBJ1-1, with D unresolved. The CDR3 totals 13 residues. Germline V gene sequence: CDR1 SNHLY, CDR2 FYNNEI. Trimming cost V 1 base and J 1 base, with 4 bases left between them. The CDR3 DNA reads TGTGCCAGCAGTGAAGAGTGGAACACTGAAGCTTTCTTT. This gives the protein CASSEEWNTEAFF.

The chain links TRBV6-5 to TRBJ2-7, with D perhaps TRBD1 (8 bases). The CDR3 contains 14 residues. V gave up 5 bases and J gave up 3 bases, with 14 bases separating them. Germline V lookup: CDR1 MNHEY, CDR2 SVGAGI. The CDR3 sequence is CASSHRGGDYEQYF. The CDR3 DNA reads as TGTGCCAGCAGTCACAGGGGGGGGGACTACGAGCAGTACTTC.

Here the CDR3 DNA reads TGTGCCAGCAACTCGGACAGGGTCGCTTTCTTT. It is translated as CASNSDRVAFF. The V gene is TRBV28, the J gene TRBJ1-1; 8 nucleotides agree with TRBD1. This CDR3 spans 11 amino acids. The V gene's germline CDR1 is MDHEN and CDR2 SYDVKM. The junction had 6 bases not matched to a gene; V was cut back by 7 bases and J by 11 bases.

The chain combines TRBV9 with TRBJ2-7; perhaps TRBD1 as D (6 bases). The CDR3 runs to 14 residues. CDR1 is SGDLS and CDR2 is YYNGEE in the germline V gene. V was shortened by 3 bases and J by 1 base, with 11 bases between the two germline ends. The CDR3 reads CASSAAQGSYEQYF. The CDR3 DNA follows: TGTGCCAGCAGCGCCGCACAGGGATCCTACGAGCAGTACTTC.

This sequence joins TRBV5-4 and TRBJ1-2, with TRBD1 matching over 9 bases. Germline V gene lookup returns CDR1 SGHNT and CDR2 YYREEE (reference sequence). The V and J ends lost 4 bases and 7 bases, in that order; junction bases with no gene match: 5. The CDR3 is 13 residues long. CDR3 amino acids: CASSEPGQGGYTF. The CDR3, as DNA: TGTGCCAGCAGCGAACCGGGACAGGGTGGCTACACCTTC.